This T cell receptor beta chain originates from a study of T-cell reconstitution after alpha-beta-depleted transplantation in children. Findings and limits, study-wide: In some patients, recipient T cells and intrathymic progenitors surviving conditioning explained high day-60 diversity. It was newly produced T cells that mostly accounted for T-cell counts and diversity one year after transplant. Reportedly, roughly two months post-transplant, alpha-beta T cells arose from several hundred expanded graft clones.

Construction of the TCRbeta library involved unique molecular identifiers. TCRdb passed the PCR reads through MiXCR, listing each CDR3 protein once. The sample includes around 270,000 distinct CDR3 sequences, about a tenth seen only once; the top ten take around 7.5%. This CDR3 contains 16 residues. CDR1 is DFQATT and CDR2 is SNEGSKA in the germline V gene (reference sequence). Trimming took 1 base from V and 5 from J, leaving 17 bases between them. This clonotype was seen many times. The antigen is undetermined. This TCR was sampled from a boy in the first two years of life with acute myeloid leukemia, due to receive a stem cell transplant. The V gene is TRBV20-1, the J gene TRBJ1-4; D may be TRBD1 (6 bases). Material: PBMCs, obtained before TCRalphabeta/CD19-depleted stem cell transplant. This chain's CDR3 is CSARVPNRVGNEKLFF. The DNA of the CDR3 is TGCAGTGCTAGAGTCCCTAACAGGGTGGGGAATGAAAAACTGTTTTTT.